What follows is one TCR beta chain and its context. The antigen this receptor binds is unknown. There are no base qualities to consult, and no much larger clone falls within one base. The CDR3 sequence holds 13 residues, the cysteine and phenylalanine included. This entry keeps only the CDR3 DNA: 39 bases, framed from base 1. CDR1 and CDR2 were assigned from the germline V gene as KGHSH and LQKENI. Trimming at the junction amounts to 6 bases on V and 4 bases on J, and the germline ends lie 10 bases apart. This specimen belongs to a study of T cell responses to AZD1222 COVID-19 vaccine (dated by TCRdb to 2020 to 2022). Study-wide context: TCR sequencing was performed for 230 to 250 trial participants, of whom roughly 200 were given two doses of AZD1222 and approximately 26 were given two doses of MenACWY control vaccine. Enrollment into the trials was organized by age into subgroups of 18-55, 56-69 and 70-plus years, and those subgroups contained about 160, 30 and 59 TCR-sequenced participants, respectively.

On the study overall, not on this receptor specifically: CD4 TCRs associated with the vaccine covered the entire spike protein, and the dominant responses were in regions 160-218 and 743-854. Nearly half of unique spike-specific TCRs reportedly recognized epitopes outside regions mutated in the B.1.351 and B.1.1.7 variants. The 56-69-year group was small, and its depth increase did not reach significance, likely because of low power. No day 14 peak-response samples were available, so repertoires were characterized only after the peak T cell response. Most participants were white British and females outnumbered males, and the authors suggested that clonal diversity may have been underestimated. Spike-specific TCR breadth and depth rose significantly after two AZD1222 doses compared with day 0 and with MenACWY recipients. Conclusions about previously exposed vaccinees were limited because only six AZD1222 recipients were SARS-CoV-2 seropositive at baseline.

The CDR3 regions of human TCRbeta chains were analyzed by immunosequencing. The study's processing was this. Repertoire TCRs were checked for matches against a reference library of SARS-CoV-2-specific TCRs that had been generated using the MIRA antigen-specificity platform. Breadth was defined as the fraction of unique TCRs that were SARS-CoV-2-associated. Depth was defined as the fraction of total T cells that were SARS-CoV-2-associated. Using the MIRA data, every spike-specific TCR was mapped to the spike region that the TCR reacted to and assigned to either a CD4 or a CD8 class. Log10-transformed breadth and depth values were compared by one-way ANOVA with Sidak's multiple comparisons tests. As stored in TCRdb, this immuneACCESS dataset retains in-frame rearrangements with V and J assigned. A fraction of the clones does not appear; measured against another copy, unresolved V genes explain less than half of the discrepancy, and the remainder lacks a known reason. The DNA was the basis for D and trimming; V, J and clone size are from that table. The sample table contains some 150,000 clones; only one count was recorded for 92% of them. Approximately 3.5% of the sample is taken by the ten largest.

The time point tag for this specimen amounts to: about 28 days (+/-7) after the second vaccine dose. AZD1222 recipients whose second dose came at about 4 weeks and those whose second dose came at about 12 weeks were combined into one group, since spike-specific TCR depth and breadth did not differ between the two schedules. Samples from vaccinated people were obtained from the UK trials COV001 and COV002, which included a single-blind randomized controlled phase 2/3 trial of AZD1222 (ChAdOx1 nCoV-19) in healthy adults. For TCRbeta chain sequencing, PBMC samples from trial participants were taken at day 0 and at day 28 after the second dose.

This receptor was identified in an adult who received the AZD1222 COVID-19 vaccine. The source was peripheral blood, collected 28 days after the second AZD1222 dose. The chain employs TRBV18 and TRBJ1-5; the D gene is possibly TRBD1, with 5 bases matching. Read as DNA, the sequence is TGTGCCAGCTCGGGACTGCAGAATCAGCCCCAGCATTTT. The resulting protein is CASSGLQNQPQHF.